The clone carrying this TCR beta chain was detected once. Its antigen remains unidentified. V shed 3 bases and J shed 2 bases, with 13 bases lying between them. CDR3 length equals 15 residues. CDR1 and CDR2 from the germline V gene are MNHNS and SASEGT. This specimen belongs to a study of CD8+ T cells in alopecia areata. Broader study findings: A great number of expanded lesional clones endured in scalp and blood during tofacitinib.

As to treatment: oral pan-JAK inhibitor, 5-10 mg twice daily. RNA extraction was followed by reverse transcription into cDNA, which acted as the sequencing template. The table came from immunoSEQ multiplex PCR; TCRdb's copy has only in-frame clones and leaves some out. Counted here are about 140,000 clones, around 87% occurring once; the ten biggest clones make up around 14%. The chain employs TRBV6-1 and TRBJ1-2; D uncertain. This specimen consisted of CD8+ T cells sorted from blood, obtained at week 4, from a patient treated with tofacitinib. The source is a human donor with alopecia areata. In DNA form, the CDR3 reads TGTGCCAGCAGTGATAATGTTGGAAACAACTATGGCTACACCTTC. Translated: CASSDNVGNNYGYTF.